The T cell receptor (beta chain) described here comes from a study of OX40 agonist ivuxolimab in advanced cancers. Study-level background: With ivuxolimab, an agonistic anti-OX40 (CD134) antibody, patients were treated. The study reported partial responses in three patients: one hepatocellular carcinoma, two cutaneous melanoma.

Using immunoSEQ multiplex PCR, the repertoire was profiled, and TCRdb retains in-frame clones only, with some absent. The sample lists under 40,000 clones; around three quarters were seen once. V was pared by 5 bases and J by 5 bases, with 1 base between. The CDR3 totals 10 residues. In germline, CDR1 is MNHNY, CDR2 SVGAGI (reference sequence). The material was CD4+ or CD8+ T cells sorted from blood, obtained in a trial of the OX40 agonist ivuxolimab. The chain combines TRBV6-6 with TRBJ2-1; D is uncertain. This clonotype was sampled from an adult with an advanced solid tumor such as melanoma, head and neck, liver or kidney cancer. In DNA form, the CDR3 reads TGTGCCAGCAGTGACAATGAGCAGTTCTTC. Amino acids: CASSDNEQFF.